The 13 T cell receptor beta chains given below trace back to one sample, sequenced in a study of cytomegalovirus exposure and HLA in healthy donors. Amplification used 60 Vbeta primers and 13 Jbeta primers. Here immunoSEQ multiplex PCR was the method, and the copy in TCRdb shows in-frame clones only, minus some. The sample yields fewer than 150,000 clones, more than 80% seen once. Material for sequencing was PBMCs. The receptors originated from a woman in her 30s in good health and CMV-seropositive.

The rearrangement links TRBV14 to TRBJ1-2; 7 bases are a match to TRBD1. Germline loops: CDR1 SGHDN, CDR2 FVKESK. CDR3 size: 15 residues. The trim removed 0 bases at V and 7 bases at J, leaving 8 bases unmatched. The CDR3 region is CASSQEWRGPGGYTF. DNA for the CDR3: TGTGCCAGCAGCCAAGAGTGGAGGGGGCCTGGTGGCTACACCTTC. Using reference TRBV14 and TRBJ1-2 for the parts outside the CDR3, the full variable domain is EAGVTQFPSHSVIEKGQTVTLRCDPISGHDNLYWYRRVMGKEIKFLLHFVKESKQDESGMPNNRFLAERTGGTYSTLKVQPAELEDSGVYFCASSQEWRGPGGYTFGSGTRLTVV.

This clone was seen only a few times. The rearrangement links TRBV6-5 to TRBJ2-1, with D tentatively TRBD2 (5 bases). The CDR3 sequence is 13 residues long. Germline V gene data show CDR1 as MNHEY and CDR2 as SVGAGI. The V end lost 4 bases, the J end lost 5 bases, and 9 bases lay between the germline ends. The CDR3 is CASSSEEHNEQFF. CDR3 in DNA: TGTGCCAGCAGTTCGGAGGAGCACAATGAGCAGTTCTTC.

This clone was detected once. The chain links TRBV5-1 to TRBJ2-7; 12 nucleotides agree with TRBD2. CDR3 length: 13 residues. The junction had 2 bases not matched to a gene; V was cut back by 0 bases and J by 10 bases. The germline V gene has CDR1 SGHRS and CDR2 YFSETQ. The CDR3 coding sequence is TGCGCCAGCAGCTTGGGACTAGCGGGAGTCCAGTACTTC. Its translation: CASSLGLAGVQYF.

This chain uses TRBV7-3 with TRBJ2-5; D is possibly TRBD1 (6 bases). The CDR3 totals 14 residues. Germline lookup yields CDR1 SGHTA and CDR2 FQGTGA. Trimming removed 5 bases at V and 2 bases at J, with 12 bases between. For the CDR3, the DNA is TGTGCCAGCAGCAGGGTAGGGGGACAAGAGACCCAGTACTTC. The encoded protein is CASSRVGGQETQYF.

The gene calls are TRBV15 and TRBJ1-1; weak D call: TRBD1 (6 bases). Trimming pared 0 bases from V and 8 bases from J, leaving 16 bases between. The CDR3 sequence is 15 residues long. Germline V gene sequence: CDR1 LNHNV, CDR2 YYDKDF (reference sequence). The CDR3 spells CATSRDQGGASEAFF. CDR3 in DNA: TGTGCCACCAGCAGAGATCAAGGGGGGGCGTCGGAAGCTTTCTTT.

V gene TRBV10-2 combines with J gene TRBJ1-6; D is unclear. There are 13 residues in the CDR3. V lost 7 bases and J lost 6, with 10 bases in between. CDR1 WSHSY and CDR2 SAAADI come from the germline V gene. The CDR3 reads CASKETGNSPLHF. CDR3 coding DNA: TGCGCCAGCAAGGAGACGGGTAATTCACCCCTCCACTTT.

The V gene is TRBV6-1, the J gene TRBJ2-7, with D unresolved. The CDR3 loop spans 10 amino acids. Germline V gene sequence: CDR1 MNHNS, CDR2 SASEGT. V gave up 2 bases and J gave up 10 bases, with 6 bases separating them. CDR3 loop: CASSERLQYF. The CDR3 nucleotides read TGTGCCAGCAGTGAACGACTTCAGTACTTC.

The rearrangement joins TRBV6-5 to TRBJ2-1; a weak D match, TRBD2 (5 bases). With 7 bases removed from V and 2 bases from J, the gap between germline ends came to 12 bases. Germline V gene lookup returns CDR1 MNHEY and CDR2 SVGAGI. This CDR3 contains 14 residues. CDR3 loop: CASTPGKAYNEQFF. In nucleotides, the CDR3 is TGTGCCAGCACCCCGGGGAAGGCCTACAATGAGCAGTTCTTC.

The J gene is TRBJ2-5, the V gene TRBV2; D not resolved. Trimming took 10 bases from V and 5 from J, leaving 11 bases between them. There are 11 residues in the CDR3. Germline values: CDR1 SNHLY, CDR2 FYNNEI. CDR3 bases: TGTGCCACCACCCGAGTGGAGACCCAGTACTTC. Its translation: CATTRVETQYF.

In DNA, the CDR3 is TGTGCCAGCAGCCAAGATGCTCAGGGGAATCAGCCCCAGCATTTT. Protein: CASSQDAQGNQPQHF. The rearrangement joins TRBV4-2 to TRBJ1-5, with D perhaps TRBD1 (6 bases). CDR3 size: 15 residues. Germline loops: CDR1 LGHNA, CDR2 YNFKEQ. The V end was cut by 0 bases, the J end by 4 bases, with 10 bases between.

The chain combines TRBV27 with TRBJ2-5; 8 nucleotides line up with TRBD1. The J call is in doubt because the DNA end fits TRBJ2-7 better. The CDR3 spans 14 residues. CDR1 and CDR2 (germline): MNHEY, SMNVEV (reference sequence). The CDR3 sequence: CASSDRGVSYEQYF. The CDR3 nucleotides read TGTGCCAGCAGCGACAGGGGTGTCTCCTACGAGCAGTACTTC.

The chain couples TRBV9 to TRBJ2-7; 9 nucleotides align to TRBD2. In germline, CDR1 is SGDLS, CDR2 YYNGEE. J lost 7 bases, V lost 4 bases, and 12 bases had no gene match. The CDR3 covers 15 residues. CDR3 residues: CASSLGVAGVGEQYF. CDR3 DNA sequence: TGTGCCAGCAGCCTAGGGGTAGCGGGAGTCGGAGAGCAGTACTTC.

V and J are TRBV6-1 and TRBJ1-5, with a possible D match to TRBD1 (5 bases). CDR1 and CDR2 from the germline V gene are MNHNS and SASEGT. The CDR3 is 13 residues long. The V end was cut by 11 bases, the J end by 7 bases, with 18 bases between. CDR3 protein: CAGSREAGQPQHF. The CDR3 DNA reads as TGTGCCGGTAGCAGGGAGGCCGGGCAGCCCCAGCATTTT.